Below, one T cell receptor beta chain is given with its context. Sequencing was performed with immunoSEQ multiplex PCR; in TCRdb, only in-frame clones are kept and a portion is missing. The data contain tens of thousands of clones, around 89% of them singletons. The data were taken from a study of PD-1 blockade in classical Hodgkin lymphoma. Indicated time point: cycle 4 day 1 (C4D1), after around six weeks of nivolumab. Following autologous stem cell transplantation, relapse occurred in every patient, and exposure to brentuximab vedotin varied. The CDR3 totals 12 residues. The V gene lost 3 bases and the J gene lost 2 bases, with 4 bases spanning the gap. Germline lookup yields CDR1 SGHTA and CDR2 FQGNSA.

The V and J genes are TRBV7-2 and TRBJ1-2; D gene ambiguous. Sequencing used peripheral blood mononuclear cells (PBMCs), obtained before the fourth cycle of nivolumab. The TCR sequence derives from a human donor with classical Hodgkin lymphoma. CDR3 amino acids: CASSFRNYGYTF. The CDR3 DNA is TGTGCCAGCAGCTTCCGGAACTATGGCTACACCTTC.